This T cell receptor (beta chain) came from a study of T cells in Graves' hyperthyroidism and ophthalmopathy. Amplification targeted TCR beta CDR3 regions from RNA transcripts. HTBI primers drove first-round RT-PCR of the TCR CDR3. In TCRdb, the multiplex PCR reads were re-called with MiXCR into one record per CDR3 protein. The table lists roughly 300,000 distinct CDR3 sequences, roughly 23% of them singletons. This CDR3 has 11 amino acids. Between the trimmed V and J ends, which lost 3 bases and 7 bases, there was a span of 6 bases. Germline V gives CDR1 LGHDT, CDR2 YNNKEL (reference sequence). Absent ophthalmopathy progression within 18 months defined stable Graves' hyperthyroidism. The authors took PBMCs from 8 to 10 ml fresh peripheral blood. This clonotype was recorded many times. Its matching antigen is unknown. Study results and caveats: Stable hyperthyroidism was separated from ophthalmopathy by a model based on 13 V-J features. A median roughly six months before onset, the model predicted ophthalmopathy.

The sequenced material came from blood. V and J are TRBV3-1 and TRBJ1-1; D uncertain. This clonotype was obtained from a woman in her forties or fifties with Graves' hyperthyroidism. CDR3 protein: CASSHVDEAFF. The CDR3 DNA is TGTGCCAGCAGCCACGTCGATGAAGCTTTCTTT. Full variable domain (missing parts from reference TRBV3-1 and TRBJ1-1): DTAVSQTPKYLVTQMGNDKSIKCEQNLGHDTMYWYKQDSKKFLKIMFSYNNKELIINETVPNRFSPKSPDKAHLNLHINSLELGDSAVYFCASSHVDEAFFGQGTRLTVV.